A selection of T cell receptor beta chains follows, all from one sample in a study of T cell responses to AZD1222 COVID-19 vaccine. Profiling relied on immunoSEQ multiplex PCR, and the TCRdb table lists in-frame clones only, not all of them. The data contain 45,000 or so clones, roughly 90% of them seen just once; the ten biggest clones take up 0.9% to 1.2%. Sample: peripheral blood, taken 28 days after the second AZD1222 dose. The receptors here all came from an adult who received the AZD1222 COVID-19 vaccine. The CDR3 runs from the conserved cysteine through the conserved F or W. Fields, in order: D gene, clone size, V gene, J gene, CDR3 DNA, CDR3 protein. The D gene is left open where the match is weak. Expanded clones are given a class, and other clones once, few, many or no size at all.

>TRBD1|NA|TRBV6-6|TRBJ1-6
TGTGCCAGCAGCCTGGGACAGGGTCATTCACCCCTCCACTTT
CASSLGQGHSPLHF
>NA|NA|TRBV3-1/TRBV3-2|TRBJ2-7
TGTGCCAGCAGCCGAAGTAGCGTCACCTACGAGCAGTACTTC
CASSRSSVTYEQYF
>NA|once|TRBV27|TRBJ1-1
TGTGCCAGCAGCGCCAGGAGGGGGAAGAACACTGAAGCTTTCTTT
CASSARRGKNTEAFF
>TRBD2|NA|TRBV4-3|TRBJ2-2
TGCGCCAGCAGCAAAGGACTAGCGGGAGCTGGCGGGGAGCTGTTTTTT
CASSKGLAGAGGELFF
>NA|NA|TRBV4-3|TRBJ2-1
TGCGCCAGCAGCCAAGATACGGGACTCTACAATGAGCAGTTCTTC
CASSQDTGLYNEQFF
>NA|NA|TRBV6-5|TRBJ1-4
TGTGCCAGCAAGTCGGGGGGGGATAATGAAAAACTGTTTTTT
CASKSGGDNEKLFF
>TRBD1|NA|TRBV5-1|TRBJ1-6
TGCGCCAGCAGACGGGGACAGGTTGATAATTCACCCCTCCACTTT
CASRRGQVDNSPLHF
>TRBD2|few|TRBV27|TRBJ2-2
TGTGCCAGCAGGGGACTAGCGGGAAACACCGGGGAGCTGTTTTTT
CASRGLAGNTGELFF
>NA|NA|TRBV5-1|TRBJ2-1
TGCGCCAGCAGCTTGGCCACATTAGCGAGCACCTACAATGAGCAGTTCTTC
CASSLATLASTYNEQFF
>TRBD1|NA|TRBV24-1|TRBJ2-1
TGTGCCACCAGTGATCCCGGACAGGGGCGGTACAATGAGCAGTTCTTC
CATSDPGQGRYNEQFF
>NA|NA|TRBV3-1/TRBV3-2|TRBJ1-3
TGTGCCAGCAGCCCCATAGGCCGGGGAAACACCATATATTTT
CASSPIGRGNTIYF
>TRBD1|NA|TRBV6-5|TRBJ1-5
TGTGCCAGCAGTAGACAGGGGATACAGCCCCAGCATTTT
CASSRQGIQPQHF
>NA|NA|TRBV28|TRBJ2-2
TGTGCCAGCACCCAGGTGCCGAGGGGGTTCGGGGAGCTGTTTTTT
CASTQVPRGFGELFF
>NA|NA|TRBV10-3|TRBJ1-5
TGTGCCATCAGTGGCTGGGACACAGATCAGCCCCAGCATTTT
CAISGWDTDQPQHF
>TRBD1|NA|TRBV18|TRBJ2-7
TGTGCCAGCTCACCATCGAACAGGGGGAGCGAGCAGTACTTC
CASSPSNRGSEQYF
>TRBD2|NA|TRBV7-2|TRBJ2-1
TGTGCCAGCAGTCCAAGCGGGAGCCTCTACAATGAGCAGTTCTTC
CASSPSGSLYNEQFF
>TRBD1|few|TRBV28|TRBJ1-6
TGTGCCAGCAGTTTGTTGGACAGGCATAATTCACCCCTCCACTTT
CASSLLDRHNSPLHF
>TRBD1|NA|TRBV9|TRBJ1-2
TGTGCCAGCAGCGTAGGGGGACAGGGGTTTGGCTACACCTTC
CASSVGGQGFGYTF
>TRBD1|NA|TRBV5-4|TRBJ2-1
TGTGCCAGCAGCGACAGGGGAAATGAGCAGTTCTTC
CASSDRGNEQFF
>NA|NA|TRBV7-2|TRBJ1-2
TGTGCCAGCAGCTTAGGAGGACAGCCGATTTATGGCTACACCTTC
CASSLGGQPIYGYTF
>TRBD2|NA|TRBV6-2/TRBV6-3|TRBJ2-7
TGTGCCAGCAGTTACAAGCGGGAGGTCTATTACCACGAGCAGTACTTC
CASSYKREVYYHEQYF
>TRBD1|NA|TRBV6-5|TRBJ1-2
TGTGCCAGCAGCCGGGACAGGGCTTCGGGCTACACCTTC
CASSRDRASGYTF
>TRBD1|NA|TRBV18|TRBJ1-2
TGTGCCAGCTCACAAGGACAGGGTGACGGCTACACCTTC
CASSQGQGDGYTF
>TRBD1|NA|TRBV9|TRBJ1-1
TGTGCCAGCAGCGTATCCGGGACAGGGTACACTGAAGCTTTCTTT
CASSVSGTGYTEAFF
>NA|once|TRBV4-1|TRBJ2-7
TGCGCCAGCAGCCAAGATTACCCCGGGGCCACCTACGAGCAGTACTTC
CASSQDYPGATYEQYF
>NA|NA|TRBV5-6|TRBJ1-5
TGTGCCAGCAGCCACCGAGGGGGGAGTAACAATCAGCCCCAGCATTTT
CASSHRGGSNNQPQHF